This TCR beta chain is from a study of blood T cell repertoires in COVID-19. Study as a whole: Sites in the United States, Italy and Spain provided acute and convalescent COVID-19 samples. The analysed material was cDNA or gDNA that came from T cells, B-cell-depleted T cells, or PBMCs.

In the original workflow: Estimates of nucleated cell counts were drawn from the amplification of reference gene primers. The table came from immunoSEQ multiplex PCR; TCRdb's copy has only in-frame clones and leaves some out. That table gives V, J and clone size, and the DNA gave D and trimming. The repertoire holds around 280,000 clones, approximately 84% seen once, with about 2.2% in the top ten. The TCR originated in a woman aged 25 to 45 who had recovered from COVID-19. Sequencing was done on a sample of peripheral blood.

The CDR3 DNA sequence: TGTGCCAGTAGTATAAGGACAGCGGATAATTCACCCCTCCACTTT. Encoded protein: CASSIRTADNSPLHF. This chain links TRBV19 with TRBJ1-6; D possibly corresponds to TRBD1 (6 bases). Germline V gene data show CDR1 as LNHDA and CDR2 as SQIVND (reference sequence). The CDR3 runs to 15 residues. V was pared by 2 bases and J by 5 bases, with 10 bases between. Complete variable domain (other parts from reference TRBV19 and TRBJ1-6): DGGITQSPKYLFRKEGQNVTLSCEQNLNHDAMYWYRQDPGQGLRLIYYSQIVNDFQKGDIAEGYSVSREKKESFPLTVTSAQKNPTAFYLCASSIRTADNSPLHFGNGTRLTVT.